This TCR beta chain is from a study of blood T cell repertoires in COVID-19. Overall study: Material from acute and convalescent COVID-19 was sourced from the United States, Italy and Spain. PBMCs, B-cell-depleted T cells, or T cells provided the cDNA or gDNA that made up the material.

Original processing notes: Cell counts per sample came from amplifying reference gene primers. The protocol was immunoSEQ multiplex PCR, while the TCRdb copy is restricted to in-frame clones and leaves out a portion. V, J and clone size are taken as reported in that table, and D and trimming were inferred from the DNA itself. The sample has approximately 140,000 clones; 65% to 90% are singletons. CDR1 ENHRY and CDR2 SYGVKD come from the germline V gene. The CDR3 covers 15 residues. With 4 bases clipped from V and 0 bases from J, the junction kept 2 bases outside the gene matches. The TCR was taken from a man aged 65 to 85 with acute or convalescent COVID-19. The V gene is TRBV10-3, the J gene TRBJ2-3, with TRBD1 matching 9 bases. The sequencing sample was made of peripheral blood. The CDR3 DNA sequence: TGTGCCATCAGTGTGGGACAGGGCAGCACAGATACGCAGTATTTT. Protein product: CAISVGQGSTDTQYF.